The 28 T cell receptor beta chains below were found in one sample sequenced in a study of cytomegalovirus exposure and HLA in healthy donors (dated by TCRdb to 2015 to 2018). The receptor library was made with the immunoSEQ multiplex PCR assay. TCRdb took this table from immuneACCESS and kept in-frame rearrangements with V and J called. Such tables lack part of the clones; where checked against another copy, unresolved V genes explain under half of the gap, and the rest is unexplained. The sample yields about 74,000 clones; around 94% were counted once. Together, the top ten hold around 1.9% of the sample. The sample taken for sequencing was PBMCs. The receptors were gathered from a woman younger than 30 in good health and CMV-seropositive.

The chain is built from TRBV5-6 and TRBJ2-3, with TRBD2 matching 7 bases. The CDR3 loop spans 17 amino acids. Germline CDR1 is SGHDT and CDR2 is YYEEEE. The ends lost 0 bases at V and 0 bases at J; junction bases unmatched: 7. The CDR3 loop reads CASSLGLADISTDTQYF. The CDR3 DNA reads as TGTGCCAGCAGCTTGGGGCTAGCGGACATTAGCACAGATACGCAGTATTTT.

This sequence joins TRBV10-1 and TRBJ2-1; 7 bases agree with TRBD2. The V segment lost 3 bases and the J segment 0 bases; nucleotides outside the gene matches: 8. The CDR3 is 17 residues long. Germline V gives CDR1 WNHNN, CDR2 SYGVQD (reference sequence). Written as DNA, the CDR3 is TGCGCCAGCAGTGAAGCGGGGAGTTACAGCTCCTACAATGAGCAGTTCTTC. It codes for CASSEAGSYSSYNEQFF.

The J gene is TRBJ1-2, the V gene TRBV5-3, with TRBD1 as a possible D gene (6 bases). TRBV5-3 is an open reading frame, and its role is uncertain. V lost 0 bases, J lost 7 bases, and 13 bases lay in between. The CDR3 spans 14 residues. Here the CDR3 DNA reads TGTGCCAGAAGCTTGGAAGCAGGGGTTTGTGGCTACACCTTC. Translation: CARSLEAGVCGYTF.

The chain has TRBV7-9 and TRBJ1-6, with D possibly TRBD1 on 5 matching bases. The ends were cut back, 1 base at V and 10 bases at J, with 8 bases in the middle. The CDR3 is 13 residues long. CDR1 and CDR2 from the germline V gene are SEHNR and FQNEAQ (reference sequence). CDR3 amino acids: CASSLEGNSPLHF. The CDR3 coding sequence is TGTGCCAGCAGCTTAGAGGGGAACTCACCCCTCCACTTT.

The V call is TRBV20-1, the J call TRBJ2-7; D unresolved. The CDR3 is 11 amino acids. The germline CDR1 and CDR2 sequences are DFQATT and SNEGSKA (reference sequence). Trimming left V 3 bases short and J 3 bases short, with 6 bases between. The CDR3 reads CSASRNYEQYF. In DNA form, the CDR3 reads TGCAGTGCTAGTAGAAACTACGAGCAGTACTTC.

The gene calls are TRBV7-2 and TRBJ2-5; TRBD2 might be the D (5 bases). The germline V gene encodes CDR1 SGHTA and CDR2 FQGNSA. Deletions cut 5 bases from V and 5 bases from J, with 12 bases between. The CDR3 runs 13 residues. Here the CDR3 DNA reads TGTGCCAGCAGCCAACGGGGTGGGGAGACCCAGTACTTC. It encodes CASSQRGGETQYF.

The CDR3 DNA sequence: TGTGCCAGCAGCTTAGCTCCGGGGGGTTACAATGAGCAGTTCTTC. Its translation is CASSLAPGGYNEQFF. V usage is TRBV7-6 and J usage is TRBJ2-1; TRBD2 matches at 7 bases. V shed 0 bases and J 4 bases; nucleotides not matched to a gene: 3. The CDR3 is made up of 15 amino acids. Germline V lookup: CDR1 SGHVS, CDR2 FNYEAQ.

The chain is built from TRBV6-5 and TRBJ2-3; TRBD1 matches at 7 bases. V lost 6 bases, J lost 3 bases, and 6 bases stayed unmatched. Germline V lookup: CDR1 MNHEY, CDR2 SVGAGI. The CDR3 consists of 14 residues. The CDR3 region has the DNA TGTGCCAGCAGACCGGGACAGCTTACAGATACGCAGTATTTT. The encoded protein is CASRPGQLTDTQYF.

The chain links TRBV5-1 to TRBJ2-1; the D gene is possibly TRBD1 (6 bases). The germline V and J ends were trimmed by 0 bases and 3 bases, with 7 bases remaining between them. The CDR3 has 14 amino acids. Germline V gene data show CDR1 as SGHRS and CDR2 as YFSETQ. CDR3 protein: CASSLGGRYNEQFF. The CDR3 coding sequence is TGCGCCAGCAGCTTGGGGGGGCGCTACAATGAGCAGTTCTTC.

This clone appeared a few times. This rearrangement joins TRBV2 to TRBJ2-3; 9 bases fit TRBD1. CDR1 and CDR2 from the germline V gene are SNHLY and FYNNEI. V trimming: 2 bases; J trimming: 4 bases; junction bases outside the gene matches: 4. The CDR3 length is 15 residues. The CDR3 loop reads CASSERGQGPDTQYF. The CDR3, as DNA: TGTGCCAGCAGTGAACGGGGACAGGGTCCAGATACGCAGTATTTT. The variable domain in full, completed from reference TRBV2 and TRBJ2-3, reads EPEVTQTPSHQVTQMGQEVILRCVPISNHLYFYWYRQILGQKVEFLVSFYNNEISEKSEIFDDQFSVERPDGSNFTLKIRSTKLEDSAMYFCASSERGQGPDTQYFGPGTRLTVL.

The CDR3 nucleotides are TGTGCCAGCTCACCGGACTCGACGACCTACGAGCAGTACTTC. This gives the protein CASSPDSTTYEQYF. This chain links TRBV18 with TRBJ2-7; possible D gene TRBD2, 5 bases. The germline CDR1 and CDR2 sequences are KGHSH and LQKENI. This CDR3 region has 14 residues. V shed 3 bases and J shed 2 bases, with 11 bases lying between them.

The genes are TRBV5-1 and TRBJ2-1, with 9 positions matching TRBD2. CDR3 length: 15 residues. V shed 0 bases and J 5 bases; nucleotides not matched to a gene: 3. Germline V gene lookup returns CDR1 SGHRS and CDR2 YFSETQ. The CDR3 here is CASSLVLAGDNEQFF. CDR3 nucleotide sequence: TGCGCCAGCAGCTTGGTACTAGCGGGTGACAATGAGCAGTTCTTC.

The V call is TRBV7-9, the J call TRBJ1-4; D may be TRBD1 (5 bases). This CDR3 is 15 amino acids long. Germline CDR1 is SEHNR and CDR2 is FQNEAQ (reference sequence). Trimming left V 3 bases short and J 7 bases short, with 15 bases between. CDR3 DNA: TGTGCCAGCAGCTTCCCACAGGCCGGGCGTGAAAAACTGTTTTTT. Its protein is CASSFPQAGREKLFF.

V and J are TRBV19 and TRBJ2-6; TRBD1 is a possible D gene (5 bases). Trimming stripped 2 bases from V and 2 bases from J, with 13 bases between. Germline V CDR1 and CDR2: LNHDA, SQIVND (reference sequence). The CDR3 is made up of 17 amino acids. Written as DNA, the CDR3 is TGTGCCAGTAGTATATACAGGCTGTCTCCTGGGGCCAACGTCCTGACTTTC. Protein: CASSIYRLSPGANVLTF.

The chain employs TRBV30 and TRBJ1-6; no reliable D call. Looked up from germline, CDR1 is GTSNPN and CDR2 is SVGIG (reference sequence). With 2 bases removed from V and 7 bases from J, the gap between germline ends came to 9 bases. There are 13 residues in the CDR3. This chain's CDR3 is CAWSPGYNSPLHF. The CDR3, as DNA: TGTGCCTGGAGTCCGGGGTACAATTCACCCCTCCACTTT.

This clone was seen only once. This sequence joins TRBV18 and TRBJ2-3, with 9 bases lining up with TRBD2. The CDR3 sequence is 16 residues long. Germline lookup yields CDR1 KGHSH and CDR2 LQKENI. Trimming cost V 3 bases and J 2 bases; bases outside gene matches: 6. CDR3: CASSPILAGYTDTQYF. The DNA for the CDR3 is TGTGCCAGCTCACCGATCCTAGCGGGATACACAGATACGCAGTATTTT.

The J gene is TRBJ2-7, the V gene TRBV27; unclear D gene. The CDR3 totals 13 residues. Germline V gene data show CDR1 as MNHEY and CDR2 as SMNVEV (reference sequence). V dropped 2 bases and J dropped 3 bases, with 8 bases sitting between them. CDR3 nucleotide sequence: TGTGCCAGCAGTTTAAACTACTTCTACGAGCAGTACTTC. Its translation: CASSLNYFYEQYF.

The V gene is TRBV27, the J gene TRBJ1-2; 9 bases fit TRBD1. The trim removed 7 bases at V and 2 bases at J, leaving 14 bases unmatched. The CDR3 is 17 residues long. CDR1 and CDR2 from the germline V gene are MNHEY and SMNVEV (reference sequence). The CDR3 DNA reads TGTGCCAGCACCCCCGCGGGACAGGGAATCCAAAACTATGGCTACACCTTC. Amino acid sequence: CASTPAGQGIQNYGYTF.

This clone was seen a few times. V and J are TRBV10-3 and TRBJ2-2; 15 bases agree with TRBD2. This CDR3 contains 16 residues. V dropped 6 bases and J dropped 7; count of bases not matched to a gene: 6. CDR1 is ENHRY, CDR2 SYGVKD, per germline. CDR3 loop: CAIRGTSGGSGGELFF. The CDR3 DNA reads TGTGCCATCAGAGGGACTAGCGGGGGGTCCGGCGGGGAGCTGTTTTTT.

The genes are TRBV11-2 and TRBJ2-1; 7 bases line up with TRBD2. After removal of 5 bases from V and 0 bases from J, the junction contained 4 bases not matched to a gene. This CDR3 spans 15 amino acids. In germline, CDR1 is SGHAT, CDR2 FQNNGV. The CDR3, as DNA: TGTGCCAGCAGCCGTAGCGGGCCCTCCTACAATGAGCAGTTCTTC. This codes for CASSRSGPSYNEQFF.

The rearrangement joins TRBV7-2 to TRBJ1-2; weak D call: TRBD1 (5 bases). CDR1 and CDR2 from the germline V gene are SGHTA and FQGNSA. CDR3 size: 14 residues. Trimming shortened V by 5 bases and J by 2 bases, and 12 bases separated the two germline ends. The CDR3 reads CASSPGGRNYGYTF. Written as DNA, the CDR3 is TGTGCCAGCAGCCCCGGGGGGAGGAACTATGGCTACACCTTC.

CDR3 loop: CASSIKGVGVQFF. CDR3 bases: TGTGCCAGCAGTATTAAGGGGGTTGGGGTGCAGTTCTTC. V gene TRBV7-2 combines with J gene TRBJ2-1, with D perhaps TRBD1 (6 bases). Looked up from germline, CDR1 is SGHTA and CDR2 is FQGNSA. V gave up 6 bases and J gave up 12 bases, with 18 bases separating them. The CDR3 extends over 13 amino acids.

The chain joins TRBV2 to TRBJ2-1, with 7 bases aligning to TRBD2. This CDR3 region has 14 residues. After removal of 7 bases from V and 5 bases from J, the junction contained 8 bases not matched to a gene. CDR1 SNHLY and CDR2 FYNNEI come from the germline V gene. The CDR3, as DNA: TGTGCCAGCATAACCAGCGGGATGGACAATGAGCAGTTCTTC. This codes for CASITSGMDNEQFF.

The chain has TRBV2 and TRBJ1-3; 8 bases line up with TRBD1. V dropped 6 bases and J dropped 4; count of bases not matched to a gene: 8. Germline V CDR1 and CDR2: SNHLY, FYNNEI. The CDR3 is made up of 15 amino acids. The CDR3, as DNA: TGTGCCAGCAGACCTCCGGGACAGGTGGGAAACACCATATATTTT. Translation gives CASRPPGQVGNTIYF.

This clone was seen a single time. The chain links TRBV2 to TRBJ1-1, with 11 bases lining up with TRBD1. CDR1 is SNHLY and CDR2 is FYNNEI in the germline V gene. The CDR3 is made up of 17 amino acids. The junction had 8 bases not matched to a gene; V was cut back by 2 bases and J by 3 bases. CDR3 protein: CASSEKDRGRMDTEAFF. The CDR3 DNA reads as TGTGCCAGCAGTGAAAAGGACAGGGGGCGCATGGACACTGAAGCTTTCTTT.

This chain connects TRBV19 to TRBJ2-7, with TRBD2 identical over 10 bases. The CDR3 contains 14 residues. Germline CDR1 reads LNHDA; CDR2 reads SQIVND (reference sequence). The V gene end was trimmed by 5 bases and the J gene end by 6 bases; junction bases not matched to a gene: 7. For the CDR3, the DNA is TGTGCCAGTAGTTTAAGCGGGAGGGCCTTCGAGCAGTACTTC. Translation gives CASSLSGRAFEQYF. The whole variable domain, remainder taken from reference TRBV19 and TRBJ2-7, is DGGITQSPKYLFRKEGQNVTLSCEQNLNHDAMYWYRQDPGQGLRLIYYSQIVNDFQKGDIAEGYSVSREKKESFPLTVTSAQKNPTAFYLCASSLSGRAFEQYFGPGTRLTVT.

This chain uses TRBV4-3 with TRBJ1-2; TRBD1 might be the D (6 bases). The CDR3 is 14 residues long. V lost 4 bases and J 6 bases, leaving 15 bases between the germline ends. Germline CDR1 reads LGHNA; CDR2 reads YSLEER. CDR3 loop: CASSRGGESDGYTF. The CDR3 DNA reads TGCGCCAGCAGCCGAGGGGGGGAATCGGATGGCTACACCTTC.

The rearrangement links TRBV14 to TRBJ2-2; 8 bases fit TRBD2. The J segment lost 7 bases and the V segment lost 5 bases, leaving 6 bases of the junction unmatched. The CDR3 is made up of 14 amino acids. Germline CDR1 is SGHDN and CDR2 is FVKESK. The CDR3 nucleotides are TGTGCCAGCAGCTCCATAGCGGGAATCGGGGAGCTGTTTTTT. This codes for CASSSIAGIGELFF.